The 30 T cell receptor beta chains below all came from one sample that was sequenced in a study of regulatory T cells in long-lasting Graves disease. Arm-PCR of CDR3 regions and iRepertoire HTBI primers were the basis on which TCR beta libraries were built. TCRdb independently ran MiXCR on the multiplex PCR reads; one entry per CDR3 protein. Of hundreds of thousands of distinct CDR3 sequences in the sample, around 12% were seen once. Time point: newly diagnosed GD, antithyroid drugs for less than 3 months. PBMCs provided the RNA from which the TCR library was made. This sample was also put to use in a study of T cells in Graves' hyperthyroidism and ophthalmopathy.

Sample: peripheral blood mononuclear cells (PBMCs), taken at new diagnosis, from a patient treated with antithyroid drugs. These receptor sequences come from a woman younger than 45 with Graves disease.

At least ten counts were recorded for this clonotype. Here the CDR3 reads CASSLWDRKRTGELFF. For the CDR3, the DNA is TGTGCCAGCAGTTTATGGGACAGGAAACGCACCGGGGAGCTGTTTTTT. V is TRBV28 and J is TRBJ2-2; 7 nucleotides match TRBD1. CDR3 length: 16 residues. CDR1 and CDR2 from the germline V gene are MDHEN and SYDVKM. V shed 0 bases and J 4 bases; nucleotides not matched to a gene: 5.

The CDR3 bases are TGTGCCAGCAGCTTAACAGCGGGACACACCGGGGAGCTGTTTTTT. Its translation is CASSLTAGHTGELFF. The rearrangement joins TRBV7-3 to TRBJ2-2, with 7 bases that match TRBD2. CDR1 is SGHTA and CDR2 is FQGTGA in the germline V gene. V was clipped by 0 bases and J by 3 bases; unmatched bases: 1. The CDR3 contains 15 residues.

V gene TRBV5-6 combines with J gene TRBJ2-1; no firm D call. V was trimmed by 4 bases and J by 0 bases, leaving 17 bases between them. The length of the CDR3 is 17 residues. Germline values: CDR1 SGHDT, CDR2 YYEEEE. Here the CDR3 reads CASSVAAREPSYNEQFF. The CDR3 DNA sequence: TGTGCCAGCAGCGTGGCGGCGCGAGAGCCCTCCTACAATGAGCAGTTCTTC.

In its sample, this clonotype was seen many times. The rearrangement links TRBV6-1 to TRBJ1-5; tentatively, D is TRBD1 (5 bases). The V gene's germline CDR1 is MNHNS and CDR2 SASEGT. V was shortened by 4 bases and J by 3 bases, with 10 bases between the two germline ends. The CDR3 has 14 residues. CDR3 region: CASSGQSLNQPQHF. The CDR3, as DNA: TGTGCCAGCAGTGGACAGTCTCTCAATCAGCCCCAGCATTTT.

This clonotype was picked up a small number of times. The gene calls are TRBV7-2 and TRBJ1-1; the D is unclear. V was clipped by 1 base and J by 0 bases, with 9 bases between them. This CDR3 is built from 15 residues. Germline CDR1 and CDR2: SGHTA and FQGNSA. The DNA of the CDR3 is TGTGCCAGCAGCTTAGAAAGGGCCATGAACACTGAAGCTTTCTTT. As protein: CASSLERAMNTEAFF.

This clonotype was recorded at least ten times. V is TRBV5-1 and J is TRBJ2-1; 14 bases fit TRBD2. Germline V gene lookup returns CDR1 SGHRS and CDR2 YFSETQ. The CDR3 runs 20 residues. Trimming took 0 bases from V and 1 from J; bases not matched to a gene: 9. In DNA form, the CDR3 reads TGCGCCAGCAGCTTGGCCGGGGGACTAGCGGGAGTAGGGTCCTACAATGAGCAGTTCTTC. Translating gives CASSLAGGLAGVGSYNEQFF. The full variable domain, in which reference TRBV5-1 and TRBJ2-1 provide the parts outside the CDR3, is KAGVTQTPRYLIKTRGQQVTLSCSPISGHRSVSWYQQTPGQGLQFLFEYFSETQRNKGNFPGRFSGRQFSNSRSEMNVSTLELGDSALYLCASSLAGGLAGVGSYNEQFFGPGTRLTVL.

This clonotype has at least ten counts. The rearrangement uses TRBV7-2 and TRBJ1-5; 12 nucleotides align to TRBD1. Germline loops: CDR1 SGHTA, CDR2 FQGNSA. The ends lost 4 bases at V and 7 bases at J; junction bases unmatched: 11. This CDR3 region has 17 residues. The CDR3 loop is CASSSTGTGGAVQPQHF. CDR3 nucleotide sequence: TGTGCCAGCAGCTCAACCGGGACAGGGGGCGCCGTCCAGCCCCAGCATTTT.

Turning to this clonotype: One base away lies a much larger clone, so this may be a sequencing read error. CDR3 nucleotides: TGCAGTACCATATGGCCCCTTACTGGCACAGATACGCAGTATTTT. Its translation: CSTIWPLTGTDTQYF. The chain has TRBV20-1 and TRBJ2-3, with D hard to call. V was pared by 8 bases and J by 1 base, with 19 bases between. Germline V gives CDR1 DFQATT, CDR2 SNEGSKA (reference sequence). The CDR3 extends over 15 amino acids.

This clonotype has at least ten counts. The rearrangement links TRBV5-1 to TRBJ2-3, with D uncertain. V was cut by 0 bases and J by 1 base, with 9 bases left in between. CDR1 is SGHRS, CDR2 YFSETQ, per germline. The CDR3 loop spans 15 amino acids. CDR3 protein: CASSLVFGGTDTQYF. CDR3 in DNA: TGCGCCAGCAGCTTGGTATTTGGGGGCACAGATACGCAGTATTTT.

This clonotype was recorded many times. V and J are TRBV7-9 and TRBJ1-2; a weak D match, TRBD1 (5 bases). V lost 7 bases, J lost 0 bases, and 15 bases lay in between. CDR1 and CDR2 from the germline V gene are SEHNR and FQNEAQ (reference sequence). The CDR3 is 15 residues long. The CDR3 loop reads CASTGLPNANYGYTF. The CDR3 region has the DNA TGTGCCAGCACGGGACTCCCAAACGCTAACTATGGCTACACCTTC.

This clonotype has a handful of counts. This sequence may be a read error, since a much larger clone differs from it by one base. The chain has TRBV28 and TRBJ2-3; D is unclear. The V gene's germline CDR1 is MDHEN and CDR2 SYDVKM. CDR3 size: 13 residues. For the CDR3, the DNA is TGTGTCAGCAGTTTAGTAAGTCGGGATACGCAGTATTTT. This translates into CVSSLVSRDTQYF.

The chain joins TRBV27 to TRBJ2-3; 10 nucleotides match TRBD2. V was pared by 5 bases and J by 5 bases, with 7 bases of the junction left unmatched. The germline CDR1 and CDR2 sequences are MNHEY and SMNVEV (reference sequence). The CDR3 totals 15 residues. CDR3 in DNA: TGTGCCAGCAGTCTTCTAGCGGGAGTATTAGATACGCAGTATTTT. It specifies CASSLLAGVLDTQYF.

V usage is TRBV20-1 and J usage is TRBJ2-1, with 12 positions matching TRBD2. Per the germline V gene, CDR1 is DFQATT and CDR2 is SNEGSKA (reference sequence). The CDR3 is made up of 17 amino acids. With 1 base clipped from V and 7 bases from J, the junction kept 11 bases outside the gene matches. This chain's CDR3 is CSARVILAGGPRNEQFF. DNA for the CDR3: TGCAGTGCTAGAGTAATTCTAGCGGGAGGGCCTCGGAATGAGCAGTTCTTC.

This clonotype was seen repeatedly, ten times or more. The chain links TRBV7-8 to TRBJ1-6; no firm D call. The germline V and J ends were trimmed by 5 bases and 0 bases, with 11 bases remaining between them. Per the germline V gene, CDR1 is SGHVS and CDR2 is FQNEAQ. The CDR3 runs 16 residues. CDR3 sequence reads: CASSPTASSYNSPLHF. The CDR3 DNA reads TGTGCCAGCAGCCCAACGGCGAGCTCCTATAATTCACCCCTCCACTTT.

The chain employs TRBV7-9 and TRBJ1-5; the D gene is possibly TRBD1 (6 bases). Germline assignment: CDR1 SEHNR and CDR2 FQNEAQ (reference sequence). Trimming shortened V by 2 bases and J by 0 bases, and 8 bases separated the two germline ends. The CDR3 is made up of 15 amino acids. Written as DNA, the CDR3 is TGTGCCAGCAGCTTACCAGGGGATAGCAATCAGCCCCAGCATTTT. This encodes CASSLPGDSNQPQHF.

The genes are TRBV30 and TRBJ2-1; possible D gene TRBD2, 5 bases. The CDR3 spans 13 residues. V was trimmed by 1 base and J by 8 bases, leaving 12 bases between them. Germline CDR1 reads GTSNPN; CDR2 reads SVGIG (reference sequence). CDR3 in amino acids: CAWSGGTRDEQFF. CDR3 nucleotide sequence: TGTGCCTGGAGTGGAGGCACTAGGGATGAGCAGTTCTTC. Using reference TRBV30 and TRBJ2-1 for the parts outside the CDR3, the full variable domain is SQTIHQWPATLVQPVGSPLSLECTVEGTSNPNLYWYRQAAGRGLQLLFYSVGIGQISSEVPQNLSASRPQDRQFILSSKKLLLSDSGFYLCAWSGGTRDEQFFGPGTRLTVL.

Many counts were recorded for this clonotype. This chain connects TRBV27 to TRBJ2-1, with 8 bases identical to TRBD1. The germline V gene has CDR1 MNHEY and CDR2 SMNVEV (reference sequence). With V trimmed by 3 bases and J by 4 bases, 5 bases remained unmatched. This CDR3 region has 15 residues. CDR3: CASSFGDRGYNEQFF. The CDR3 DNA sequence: TGTGCCAGCAGTTTCGGAGACAGGGGTTACAATGAGCAGTTCTTC.

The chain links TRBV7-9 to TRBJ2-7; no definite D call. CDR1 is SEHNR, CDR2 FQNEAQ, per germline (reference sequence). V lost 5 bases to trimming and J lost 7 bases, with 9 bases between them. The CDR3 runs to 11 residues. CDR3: CASSPGWEQYF. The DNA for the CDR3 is TGTGCCAGCAGCCCCGGTTGGGAGCAGTACTTC.

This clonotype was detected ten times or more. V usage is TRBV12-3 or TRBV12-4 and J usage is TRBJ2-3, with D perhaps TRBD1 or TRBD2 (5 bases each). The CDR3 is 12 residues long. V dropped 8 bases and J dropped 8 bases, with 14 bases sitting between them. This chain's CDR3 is CASVGVGPTQYF. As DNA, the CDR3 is TGTGCCAGCGTTGGGGTGGGACCTACGCAGTATTTT.

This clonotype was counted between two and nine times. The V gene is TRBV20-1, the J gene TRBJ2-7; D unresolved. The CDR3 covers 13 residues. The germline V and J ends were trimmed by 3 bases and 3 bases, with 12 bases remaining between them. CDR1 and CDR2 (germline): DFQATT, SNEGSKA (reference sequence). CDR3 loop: CSARRLTFYEQYF. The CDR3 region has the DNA TGCAGTGCTAGGAGGCTCACCTTCTACGAGCAGTACTTC.

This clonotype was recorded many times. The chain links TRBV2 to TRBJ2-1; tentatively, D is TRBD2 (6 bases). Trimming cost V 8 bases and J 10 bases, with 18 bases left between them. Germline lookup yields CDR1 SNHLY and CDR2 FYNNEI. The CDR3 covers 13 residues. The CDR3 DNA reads TGTGCCAGCCGTCCCCGAGAGGAGGGGGAGCAGTTCTTC. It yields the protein CASRPREEGEQFF. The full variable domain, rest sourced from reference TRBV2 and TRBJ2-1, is EPEVTQTPSHQVTQMGQEVILRCVPISNHLYFYWYRQILGQKVEFLVSFYNNEISEKSEIFDDQFSVERPDGSNFTLKIRSTKLEDSAMYFCASRPREEGEQFFGPGTRLTVL.

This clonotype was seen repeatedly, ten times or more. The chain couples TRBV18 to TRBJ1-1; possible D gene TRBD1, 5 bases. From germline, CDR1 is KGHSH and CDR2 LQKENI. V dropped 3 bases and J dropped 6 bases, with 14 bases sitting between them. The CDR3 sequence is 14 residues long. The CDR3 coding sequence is TGTGCCAGCTCACCGGGACTGACCGACGCTGAAGCTTTCTTT. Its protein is CASSPGLTDAEAFF.

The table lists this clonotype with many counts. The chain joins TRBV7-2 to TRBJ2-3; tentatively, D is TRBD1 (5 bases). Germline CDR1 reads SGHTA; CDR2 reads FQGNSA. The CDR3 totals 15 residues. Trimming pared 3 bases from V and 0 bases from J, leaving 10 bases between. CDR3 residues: CASSFTGLSTDTQYF. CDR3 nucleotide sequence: TGTGCCAGCAGCTTTACAGGCTTGAGCACAGATACGCAGTATTTT. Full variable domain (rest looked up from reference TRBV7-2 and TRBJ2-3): GAGVSQSPSNKVTEKGKDVELRCDPISGHTALYWYRQSLGQGLEFLIYFQGNSAPDKSGLPSDRFSAERTGGSVSTLTIQRTQQEDSAVYLCASSFTGLSTDTQYFGPGTRLTVL.

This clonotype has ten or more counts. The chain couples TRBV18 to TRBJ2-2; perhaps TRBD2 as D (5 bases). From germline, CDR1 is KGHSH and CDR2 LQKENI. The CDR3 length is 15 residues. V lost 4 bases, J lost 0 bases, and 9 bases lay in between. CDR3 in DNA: TGTGCCAGCTCACGAGGGAATACGAACACCGGGGAGCTGTTTTTT. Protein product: CASSRGNTNTGELFF.

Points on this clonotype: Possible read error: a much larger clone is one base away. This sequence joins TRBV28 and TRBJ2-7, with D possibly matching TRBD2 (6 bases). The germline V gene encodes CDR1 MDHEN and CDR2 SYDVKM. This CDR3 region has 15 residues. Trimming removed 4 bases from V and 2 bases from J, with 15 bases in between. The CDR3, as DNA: TGTGCCAGCAGTTCCCGTCTAGCGTTTACCTACGAGCAGTACTTC. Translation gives CASSSRLAFTYEQYF. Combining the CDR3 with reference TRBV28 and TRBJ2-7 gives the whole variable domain DVKVTQSSRYLVKRTGEKVFLECVQDMDHENMFWYRQDPGLGLRLIYFSYDVKMKEKGDIPEGYSVSREKKERFSLILESASTNQTSMYLCASSSRLAFTYEQYFGPGTRLTVT.

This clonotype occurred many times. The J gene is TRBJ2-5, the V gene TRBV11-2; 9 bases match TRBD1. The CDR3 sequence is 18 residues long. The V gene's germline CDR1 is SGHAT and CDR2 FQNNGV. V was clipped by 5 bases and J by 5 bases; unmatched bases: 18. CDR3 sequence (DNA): TGTGCCAGCAGCCTCCGGCCCGGGACAGGGCGATCCAGGGAGACCCAGTACTTC. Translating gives CASSLRPGTGRSRETQYF.

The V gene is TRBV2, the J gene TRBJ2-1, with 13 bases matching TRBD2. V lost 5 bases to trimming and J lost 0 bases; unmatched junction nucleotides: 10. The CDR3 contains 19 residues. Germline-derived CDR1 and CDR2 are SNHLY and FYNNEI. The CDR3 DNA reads TGTGCCAGCAGTCCGACGGGACTAGCGGGACACCGCTCCTACAATGAGCAGTTCTTC. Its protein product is CASSPTGLAGHRSYNEQFF.

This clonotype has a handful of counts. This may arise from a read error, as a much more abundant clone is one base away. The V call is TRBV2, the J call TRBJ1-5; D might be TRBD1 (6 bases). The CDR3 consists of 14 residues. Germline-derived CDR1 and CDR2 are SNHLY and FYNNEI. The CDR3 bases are TGTGCCAGCAGTGCGGGCAGGGGCAATCGGCCCCAGCATTTT. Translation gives CASSAGRGNRPQHF. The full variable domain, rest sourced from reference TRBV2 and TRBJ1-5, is EPEVTQTPSHQVTQMGQEVILRCVPISNHLYFYWYRQILGQKVEFLVSFYNNEISEKSEIFDDQFSVERPDGSNFTLKIRSTKLEDSAMYFCASSAGRGNRPQHFGDGTRLSIL.

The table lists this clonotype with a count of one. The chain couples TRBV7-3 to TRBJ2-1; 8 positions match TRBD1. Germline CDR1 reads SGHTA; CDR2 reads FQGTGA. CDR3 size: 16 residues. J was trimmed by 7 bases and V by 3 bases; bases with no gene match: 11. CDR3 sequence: CASSLGQAARGNEQFF. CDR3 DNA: TGTGCCAGCAGCTTGGGACAGGCGGCCCGAGGTAATGAGCAGTTCTTC.

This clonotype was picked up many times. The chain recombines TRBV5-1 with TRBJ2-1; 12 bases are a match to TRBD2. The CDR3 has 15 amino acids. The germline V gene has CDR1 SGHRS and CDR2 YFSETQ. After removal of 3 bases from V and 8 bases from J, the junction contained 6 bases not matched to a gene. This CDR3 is CASSSGLAGWDEQFF. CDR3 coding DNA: TGCGCCAGCAGCTCAGGACTAGCGGGATGGGATGAGCAGTTCTTC.